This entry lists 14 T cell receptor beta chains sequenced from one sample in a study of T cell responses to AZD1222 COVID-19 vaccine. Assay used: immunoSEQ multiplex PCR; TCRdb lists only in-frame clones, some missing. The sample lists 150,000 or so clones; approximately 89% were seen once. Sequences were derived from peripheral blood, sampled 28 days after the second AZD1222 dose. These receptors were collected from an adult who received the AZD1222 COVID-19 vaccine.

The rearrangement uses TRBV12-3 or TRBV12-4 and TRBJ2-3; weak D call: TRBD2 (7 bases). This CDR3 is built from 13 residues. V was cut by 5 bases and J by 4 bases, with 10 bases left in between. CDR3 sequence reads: CASSGGGPDTQYF. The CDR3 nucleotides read TGTGCCAGCAGTGGCGGGGGCCCAGATACGCAGTATTTT.

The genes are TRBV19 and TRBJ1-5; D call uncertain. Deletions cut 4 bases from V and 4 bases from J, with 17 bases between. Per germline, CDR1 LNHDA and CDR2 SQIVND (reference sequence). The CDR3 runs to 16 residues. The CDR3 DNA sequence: TGTGCCAGTAGTACCAGAGACTTAGCGGGTAATCAGCCCCAGCATTTT. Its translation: CASSTRDLAGNQPQHF.

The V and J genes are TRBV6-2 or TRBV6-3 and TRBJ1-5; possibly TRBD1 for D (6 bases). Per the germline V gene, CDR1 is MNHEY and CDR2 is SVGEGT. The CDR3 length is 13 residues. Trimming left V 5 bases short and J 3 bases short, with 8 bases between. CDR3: CASSQGFNQPQHF. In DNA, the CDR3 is TGTGCCAGCAGTCAGGGGTTCAATCAGCCCCAGCATTTT.

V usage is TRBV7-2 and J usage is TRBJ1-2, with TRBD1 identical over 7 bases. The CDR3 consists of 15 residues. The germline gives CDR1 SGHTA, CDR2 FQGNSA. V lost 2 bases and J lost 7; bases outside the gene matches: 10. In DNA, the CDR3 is TGTGCCAGCAGCTTAAGAAGAGGGGGCCCCTCTGGCTACACCTTC. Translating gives CASSLRRGGPSGYTF.

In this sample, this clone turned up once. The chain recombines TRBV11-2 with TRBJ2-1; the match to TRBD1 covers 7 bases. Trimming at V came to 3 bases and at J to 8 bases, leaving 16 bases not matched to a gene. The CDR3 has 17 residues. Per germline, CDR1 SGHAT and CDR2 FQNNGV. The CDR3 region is CASSLGYRGPRLDEQFF. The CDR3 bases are TGTGCCAGCAGCTTGGGTTACAGGGGACCGAGGTTGGATGAGCAGTTCTTC. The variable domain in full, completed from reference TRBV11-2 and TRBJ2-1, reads EAGVAQSPRYKIIEKRQSVAFWCNPISGHATLYWYQQILGQGPKLLIQFQNNGVVDDSQLPKDRFSAERLKGVDSTLKIQPAKLEDSAVYLCASSLGYRGPRLDEQFFGPGTRLTVL.

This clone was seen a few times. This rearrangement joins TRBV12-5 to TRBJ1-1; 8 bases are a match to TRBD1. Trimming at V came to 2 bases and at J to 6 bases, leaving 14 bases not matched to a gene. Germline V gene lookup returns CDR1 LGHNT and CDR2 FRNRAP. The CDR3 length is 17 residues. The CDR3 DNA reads TGTGCTAGTGGTTTGCCCAGTCGAGGCAGGGGGCGCCCTGAAGCTTTCTTT. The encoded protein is CASGLPSRGRGRPEAFF. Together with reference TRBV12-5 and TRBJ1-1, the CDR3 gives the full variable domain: DARVTQTPRHKVTEMGQEVTMRCQPILGHNTVFWYRQTMMQGLELLAYFRNRAPLDDSGMPKDRFSAEMPDATLATLKIQPSEPRDSAVYFCASGLPSRGRGRPEAFFGQGTRLTVV.

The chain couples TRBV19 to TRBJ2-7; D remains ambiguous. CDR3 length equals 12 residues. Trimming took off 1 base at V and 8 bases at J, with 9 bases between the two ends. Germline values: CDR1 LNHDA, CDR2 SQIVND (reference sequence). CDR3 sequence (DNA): TGTGCCAGTAGTATAGTCAACAACCAGCAGTACTTC. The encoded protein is CASSIVNNQQYF.

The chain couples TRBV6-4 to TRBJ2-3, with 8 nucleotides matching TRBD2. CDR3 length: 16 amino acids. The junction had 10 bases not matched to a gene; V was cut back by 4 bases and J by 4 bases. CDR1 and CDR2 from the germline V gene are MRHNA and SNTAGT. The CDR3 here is CASSASGYGRADTQYF. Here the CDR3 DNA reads TGTGCCAGCAGTGCTAGCGGGTACGGGAGAGCAGATACGCAGTATTTT.

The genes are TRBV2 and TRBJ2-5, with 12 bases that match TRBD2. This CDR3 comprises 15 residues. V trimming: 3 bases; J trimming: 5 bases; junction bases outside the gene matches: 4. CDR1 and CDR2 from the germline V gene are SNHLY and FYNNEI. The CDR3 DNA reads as TGTGCCAGCAGTGAGGGGGGACTAGCGGGTGAGACCCAGTACTTC. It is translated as CASSEGGLAGETQYF.

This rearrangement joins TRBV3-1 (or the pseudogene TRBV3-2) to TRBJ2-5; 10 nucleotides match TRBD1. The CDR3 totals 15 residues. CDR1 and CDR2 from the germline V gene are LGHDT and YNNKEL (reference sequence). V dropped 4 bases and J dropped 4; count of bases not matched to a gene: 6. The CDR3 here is CASSRPGQGRETQYF. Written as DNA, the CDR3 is TGTGCCAGCAGCCGGCCGGGACAGGGGAGAGAGACCCAGTACTTC.

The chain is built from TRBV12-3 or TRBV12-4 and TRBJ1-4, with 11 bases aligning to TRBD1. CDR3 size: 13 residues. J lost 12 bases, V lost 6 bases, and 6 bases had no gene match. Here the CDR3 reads CASRHGQGAELFF. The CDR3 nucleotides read TGTGCCAGCAGACACGGACAGGGGGCTGAACTGTTTTTT.

The CDR3 reads CASGSSGSETQYF. The CDR3 nucleotides are TGTGCTAGTGGTTCGTCAGGGTCGGAGACCCAGTACTTC. The rearrangement links TRBV12-5 to TRBJ2-5, with D possibly matching TRBD1 (5 bases). The CDR3 runs 13 residues. CDR1 is LGHNT and CDR2 is FRNRAP in the germline V gene. The V and J ends lost 4 bases and 5 bases respectively, with 11 bases between them.

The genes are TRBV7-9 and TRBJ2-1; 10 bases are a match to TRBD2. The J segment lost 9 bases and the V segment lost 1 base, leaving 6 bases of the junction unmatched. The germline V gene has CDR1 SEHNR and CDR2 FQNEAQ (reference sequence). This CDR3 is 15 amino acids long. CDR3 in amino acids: CASSLGPSGRGEQFF. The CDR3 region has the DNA TGTGCCAGCAGCTTAGGTCCGAGCGGGAGGGGTGAGCAGTTCTTC. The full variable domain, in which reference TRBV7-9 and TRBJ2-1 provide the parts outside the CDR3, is DTGVSQNPRHKITKRGQNVTFRCDPISEHNRLYWYRQTLGQGPEFLTYFQNEAQLEKSRLLSDRFSAERPKGSFSTLEIQRTEQGDSAMYLCASSLGPSGRGEQFFGPGTRLTVL.

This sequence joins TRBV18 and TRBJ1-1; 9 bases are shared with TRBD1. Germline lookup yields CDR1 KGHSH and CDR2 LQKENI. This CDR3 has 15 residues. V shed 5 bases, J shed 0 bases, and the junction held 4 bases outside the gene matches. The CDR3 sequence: CASSKDRGMNTEAFF. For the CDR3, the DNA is TGTGCCAGCTCAAAAGACAGGGGGATGAACACTGAAGCTTTCTTT.